A selection of T cell receptor beta chains follows, all from one sample in a study of identical twins. TCRdb independently ran MiXCR on the 5' RACE reads; one entry per CDR3 protein. The sample has fewer than 250,000 distinct CDR3 sequences, about 7.5% seen once; the top ten hold around 5%. These data also featured in a second study, about yellow fever vaccine responses in identical twins.

The source material was CD8+ T cells sorted from blood. The receptors come from a woman aged 18-35 years in good health. Each CDR3 is given with its conserved first and last residue. Fields, in order: CDR3 protein, J gene, D gene, V gene. A D gene is named only where the DNA matches it firmly.

CASSVAQEDNYGYTF,TRBJ1-2,-,TRBV9
CATQTGVDSNQPQHF,TRBJ1-5,TRBD1,TRBV24-1
CASSLGQGQAYEQYF,TRBJ2-7,TRBD1,TRBV5-1
CASSYDNQPQHF,TRBJ1-5,-,TRBV6-2/TRBV6-3
CASRPRDSLNTEAFF,TRBJ1-1,-,TRBV28
CASTSSWGPGDKYF,TRBJ2-3,-,TRBV5-4
CASSDPHRGEQFF,TRBJ2-1,-,TRBV25-1
CATIEQFF,TRBJ2-1,-,TRBV7-9
CLAGNLGEQFF,TRBJ2-1,TRBD2,TRBV20-1
CASSDPDRDLSYEQYF,TRBJ2-7,TRBD1,TRBV6-1
CASSEGRQVRYNEQFF,TRBJ2-1,-,TRBV6-1
CASSLRLDYNSPLHF,TRBJ1-6,-,TRBV12-3/TRBV12-4
CSVVQAIRNTEAFF,TRBJ1-1,-,TRBV29-1
CATSLETQYF,TRBJ2-5,-,TRBV7-9
CSASTPGGSYEQYF,TRBJ2-7,TRBD2,TRBV20-1
CATRRGDHTGELFF,TRBJ2-2,TRBD2,TRBV10-3
CSGRGLAEYNEQFF,TRBJ2-1,TRBD1,TRBV20-1
CASSEQADANYGYTF,TRBJ1-2,-,TRBV2
CASADERRAVGTQYF,TRBJ2-3,-,TRBV5-6
CASSVQGGDGYTF,TRBJ1-2,TRBD1,TRBV9
CATSDLAADRGWDTQYF,TRBJ2-3,TRBD1,TRBV24-1
CASSSGLTYTF,TRBJ1-2,-,TRBV6-5
CASSSDPGTESYNEQFF,TRBJ2-1,-,TRBV7-9
CASSLGLPYEQYF,TRBJ2-7,-,TRBV12-3/TRBV12-4
CASSLRTRGGRTDTQYF,TRBJ2-3,-,TRBV11-2
CASIGRLETQYF,TRBJ2-5,-,TRBV12-3/TRBV12-4
CASSHGTASSYEQYF,TRBJ2-7,-,TRBV4-1
CASGTGFYNEQFF,TRBJ2-1,TRBD1,TRBV6-2/TRBV6-3
CASSRTSGAANTGELFF,TRBJ2-2,TRBD2,TRBV12-3/TRBV12-4
CSARDFLSSYEQYF,TRBJ2-7,-,TRBV29-1
CASQAGPRTDTQYF,TRBJ2-3,TRBD2,TRBV12-3/TRBV12-4
CASTFGLETQYF,TRBJ2-5,-,TRBV2
CASSIGVASIQYF,TRBJ2-4,-,TRBV19
CASSGFSGSSYNEQFF,TRBJ2-1,TRBD2,TRBV7-9
CASSLRGETSGDTQYF,TRBJ2-3,-,TRBV7-3
CASSFGQLRMITEAFF,TRBJ1-1,-,TRBV11-2
CASSLDSNIAKNIQYF,TRBJ2-4,-,TRBV28
CASSFRFPLNTEAFF,TRBJ1-1,-,TRBV28
CAGFTYGETYAYEQYF,TRBJ2-7,-,TRBV2
CASSLGGVSTDTQYF,TRBJ2-3,-,TRBV7-2
CASFLAGLAGGPSTGELFF,TRBJ2-2,TRBD2,TRBV5-4
CASMDYSYEQYF,TRBJ2-7,-,TRBV2
CASSPITPGRHGYTF,TRBJ1-2,-,TRBV5-6
CASSEVSSDTQYF,TRBJ2-3,-,TRBV10-1
CASSSLGNEQFF,TRBJ2-1,-,TRBV7-9
CASSQQTFRMISGELFF,TRBJ2-2,-,TRBV3-1
CASSEQFNYGYTF,TRBJ1-2,-,TRBV2
CASSISWTSGNEQFF,TRBJ2-1,TRBD2,TRBV19
CASSQDREQYF,TRBJ2-7,-,TRBV4-1
CASSRDREGGSYGYTF,TRBJ1-2,TRBD1,TRBV5-1
CSARSNKDYNEQFF,TRBJ2-1,-,TRBV20-1
CASSLLSGGWDTEAFF,TRBJ1-1,-,TRBV27
CATSRDGSTDTQYF,TRBJ2-3,-,TRBV15
CASSQAGLEEPTETQYF,TRBJ2-5,TRBD2,TRBV7-9
CSARDSQYF,TRBJ2-5,-,TRBV20-1
CASSRQGLADEQFF,TRBJ2-1,TRBD2,TRBV7-6
CATRGLAGENEQYF,TRBJ2-7,TRBD2,TRBV15
CASSREDPRNTEAFF,TRBJ1-1,-,TRBV5-1
CASPGLIMDTQYF,TRBJ2-3,-,TRBV2
CASSPSGIGWYEQYF,TRBJ2-7,TRBD2,TRBV3-1